This T cell receptor (beta chain) was captured in a study of OX40 agonist ivuxolimab in advanced cancers. At the level of the study: Participants averaged roughly 60 years of age (range about 23 to 80) and were 82.7% male.

A remark on this clone: Its target is unknown.

Sequencing was performed with immunoSEQ multiplex PCR; in TCRdb, only in-frame clones are kept and a portion is missing. The sample carries 25,000 to 35,000 clones, less than 90% recorded once. Germline assignment: CDR1 SEHNR and CDR2 FQNEAQ (reference sequence). This CDR3 spans 13 amino acids. Trimming cost V 1 base and J 5 bases, with 8 bases left between them. Study conclusions and caveats: There was clonal expansion of CD4+ and CD8+ blood T cells by week 6 at 0.1 to 3.0 mg/kg. It was not determined which antigens were specifically recognized by the peripheral T cells that had undergone clonal expansion.

The starting material was CD4+ or CD8+ T cells sorted from blood, obtained in a trial of the OX40 agonist ivuxolimab. The receptor was isolated from an adult with an advanced solid tumor such as melanoma, head and neck, liver or kidney cancer. The rearrangement links TRBV7-9 to TRBJ1-2, with D unresolved. The DNA of the CDR3 is TGTGCCAGCAGCTTAGGGACGGTTTATGGCTACACCTTC. As protein: CASSLGTVYGYTF.